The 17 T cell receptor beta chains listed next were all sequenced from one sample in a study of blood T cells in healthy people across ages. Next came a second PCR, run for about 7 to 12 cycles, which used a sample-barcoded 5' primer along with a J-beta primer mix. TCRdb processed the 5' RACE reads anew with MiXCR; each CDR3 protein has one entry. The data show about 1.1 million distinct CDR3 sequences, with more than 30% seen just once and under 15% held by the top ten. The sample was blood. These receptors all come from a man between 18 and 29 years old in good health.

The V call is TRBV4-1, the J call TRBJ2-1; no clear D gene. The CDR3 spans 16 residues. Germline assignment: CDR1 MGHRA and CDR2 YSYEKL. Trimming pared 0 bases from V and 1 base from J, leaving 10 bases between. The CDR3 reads CASSQDRHRSYNEQFF. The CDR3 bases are TGCGCCAGCAGCCAAGATAGGCACCGATCCTACAATGAGCAGTTCTTC.

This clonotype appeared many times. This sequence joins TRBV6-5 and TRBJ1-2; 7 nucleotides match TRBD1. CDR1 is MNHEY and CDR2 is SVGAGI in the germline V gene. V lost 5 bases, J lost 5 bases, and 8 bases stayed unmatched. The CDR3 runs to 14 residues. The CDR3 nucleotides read TGTGCCAGCAGTCGCCCAGGGGGGGTTTATGGCTACACCTTC. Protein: CASSRPGGVYGYTF.

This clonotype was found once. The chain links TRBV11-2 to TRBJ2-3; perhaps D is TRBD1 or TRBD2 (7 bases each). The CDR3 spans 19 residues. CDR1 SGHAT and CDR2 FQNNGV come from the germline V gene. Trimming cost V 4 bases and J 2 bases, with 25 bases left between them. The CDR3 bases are TGTGCCAGCAGCTCATTTGGGGGGGGACCAGGGGGTTACACAGATACGCAGTATTTT. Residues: CASSSFGGGPGGYTDTQYF.

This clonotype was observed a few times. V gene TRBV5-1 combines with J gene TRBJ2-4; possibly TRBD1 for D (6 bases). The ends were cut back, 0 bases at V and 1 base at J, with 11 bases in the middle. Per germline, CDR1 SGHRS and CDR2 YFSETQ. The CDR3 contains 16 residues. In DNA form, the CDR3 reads TGCGCCAGCAGCTTGGAGACCCAGGGGGCCAAAAACATTCAGTACTTC. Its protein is CASSLETQGAKNIQYF.

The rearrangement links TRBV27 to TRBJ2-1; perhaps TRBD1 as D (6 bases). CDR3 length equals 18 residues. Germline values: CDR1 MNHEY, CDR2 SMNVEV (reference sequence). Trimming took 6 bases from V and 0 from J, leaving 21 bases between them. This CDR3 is CASSENPLGHLSYNEQFF. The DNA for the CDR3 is TGTGCCAGCAGCGAGAATCCGTTGGGACACCTCTCCTACAATGAGCAGTTCTTC.

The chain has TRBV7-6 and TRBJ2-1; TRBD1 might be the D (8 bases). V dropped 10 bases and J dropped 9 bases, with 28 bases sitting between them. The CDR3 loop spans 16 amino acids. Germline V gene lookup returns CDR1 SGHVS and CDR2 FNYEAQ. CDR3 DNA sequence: TGTGCCACCACACTAAGGGACCGGGACAGGACTAGTGAGCAGTTCTTC. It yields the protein CATTLRDRDRTSEQFF.

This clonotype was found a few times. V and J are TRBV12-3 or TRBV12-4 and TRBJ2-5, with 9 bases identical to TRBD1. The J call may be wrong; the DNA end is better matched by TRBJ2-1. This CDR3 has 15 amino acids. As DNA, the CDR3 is TGTGCCAGCAGTCCACAGGGGGCCTTTTCAGAGACCCAGTTCTTC. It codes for CASSPQGAFSETQFF.

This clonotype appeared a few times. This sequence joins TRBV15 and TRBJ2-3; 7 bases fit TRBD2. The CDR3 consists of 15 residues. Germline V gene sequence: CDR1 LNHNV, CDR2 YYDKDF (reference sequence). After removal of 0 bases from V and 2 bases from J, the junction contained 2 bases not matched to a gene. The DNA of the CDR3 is TGTGCCACCAGCAGAGATGGGGGGGTCACAGATACGCAGTATTTT. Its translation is CATSRDGGVTDTQYF.

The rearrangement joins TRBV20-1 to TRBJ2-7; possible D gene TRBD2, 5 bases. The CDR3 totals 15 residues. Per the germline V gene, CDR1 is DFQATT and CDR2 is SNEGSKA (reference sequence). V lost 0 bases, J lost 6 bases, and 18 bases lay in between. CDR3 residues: CSARDGRRSGSEQYF. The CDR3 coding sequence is TGCAGTGCTAGAGATGGGAGACGCTCCGGGTCCGAGCAGTACTTC.

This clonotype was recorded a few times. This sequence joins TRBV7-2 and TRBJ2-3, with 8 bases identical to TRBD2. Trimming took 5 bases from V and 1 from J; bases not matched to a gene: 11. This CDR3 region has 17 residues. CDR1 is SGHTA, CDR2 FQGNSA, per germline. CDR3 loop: CASSPHPGLDGTDTQYF. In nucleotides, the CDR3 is TGTGCCAGCAGCCCCCACCCGGGACTAGACGGCACAGATACGCAGTATTTT.

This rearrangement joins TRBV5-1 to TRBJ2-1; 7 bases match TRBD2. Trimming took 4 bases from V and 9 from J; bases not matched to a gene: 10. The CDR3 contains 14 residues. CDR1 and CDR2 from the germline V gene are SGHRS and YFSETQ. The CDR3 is CASSVPRGVGEQFF. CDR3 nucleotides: TGCGCCAGCAGCGTACCCCGGGGGGTTGGTGAGCAGTTCTTC. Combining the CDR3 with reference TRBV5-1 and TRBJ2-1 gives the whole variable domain KAGVTQTPRYLIKTRGQQVTLSCSPISGHRSVSWYQQTPGQGLQFLFEYFSETQRNKGNFPGRFSGRQFSNSRSEMNVSTLELGDSALYLCASSVPRGVGEQFFGPGTRLTVL.

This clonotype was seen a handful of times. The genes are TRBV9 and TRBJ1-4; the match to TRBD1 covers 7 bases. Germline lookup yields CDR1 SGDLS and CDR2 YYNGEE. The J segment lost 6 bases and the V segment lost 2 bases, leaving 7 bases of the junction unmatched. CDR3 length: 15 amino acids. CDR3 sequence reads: CASSVSQGEDEKLFF. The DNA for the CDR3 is TGTGCCAGCAGCGTTTCCCAGGGGGAAGATGAAAAACTGTTTTTT.

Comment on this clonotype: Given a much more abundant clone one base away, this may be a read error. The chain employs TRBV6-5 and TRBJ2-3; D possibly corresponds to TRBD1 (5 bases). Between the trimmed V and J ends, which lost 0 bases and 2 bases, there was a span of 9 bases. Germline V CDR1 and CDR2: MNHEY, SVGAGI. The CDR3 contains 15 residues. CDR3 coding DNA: TGTGCCAGCAGTTACTCGCGACAGTACACAGATACGCAGTATTTT. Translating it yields CASSYSRQYTDTQYF.

The CDR3 loop reads CASKDRGGPETQYF. CDR3 sequence (DNA): TGTGCCAGCAAGGACAGAGGGGGGCCCGAGACCCAGTACTTC. The rearrangement links TRBV7-9 to TRBJ2-5; D may match TRBD1 or TRBD2 (6 bases each). Germline CDR1 reads SEHNR; CDR2 reads FQNEAQ (reference sequence). The ends were cut back, 7 bases at V and 5 bases at J, with 17 bases in the middle. The CDR3 has 14 residues. The entire variable domain, with the rest obtained from reference TRBV7-9 and TRBJ2-5, is as follows: DTGVSQNPRHKITKRGQNVTFRCDPISEHNRLYWYRQTLGQGPEFLTYFQNEAQLEKSRLLSDRFSAERPKGSFSTLEIQRTEQGDSAMYLCASKDRGGPETQYFGPGTRLLVL.

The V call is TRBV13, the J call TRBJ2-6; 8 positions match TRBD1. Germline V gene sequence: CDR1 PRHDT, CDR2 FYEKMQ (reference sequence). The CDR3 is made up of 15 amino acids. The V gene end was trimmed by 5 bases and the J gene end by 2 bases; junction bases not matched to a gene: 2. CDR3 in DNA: TGTGCCAGCAGCGGACAGGGTGCTGGGGCCAACGTCCTGACTTTC. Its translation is CASSGQGAGANVLTF.

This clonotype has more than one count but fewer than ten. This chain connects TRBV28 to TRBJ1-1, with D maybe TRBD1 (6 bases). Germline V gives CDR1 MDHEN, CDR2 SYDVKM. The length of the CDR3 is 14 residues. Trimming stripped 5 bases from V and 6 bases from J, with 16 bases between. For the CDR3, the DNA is TGTGCCAGCAGTGTCGGACAGATTCCCGCTGAAGCTTTCTTT. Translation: CASSVGQIPAEAFF.

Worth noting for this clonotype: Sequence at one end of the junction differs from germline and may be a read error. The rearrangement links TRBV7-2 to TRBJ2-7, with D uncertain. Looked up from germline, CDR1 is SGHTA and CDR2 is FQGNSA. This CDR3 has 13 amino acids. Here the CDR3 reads CAGSLERSYEQYF. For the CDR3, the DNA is TGTGCCGGCAGCTTAGAAAGATCCTACGAGCAGTACTTC.